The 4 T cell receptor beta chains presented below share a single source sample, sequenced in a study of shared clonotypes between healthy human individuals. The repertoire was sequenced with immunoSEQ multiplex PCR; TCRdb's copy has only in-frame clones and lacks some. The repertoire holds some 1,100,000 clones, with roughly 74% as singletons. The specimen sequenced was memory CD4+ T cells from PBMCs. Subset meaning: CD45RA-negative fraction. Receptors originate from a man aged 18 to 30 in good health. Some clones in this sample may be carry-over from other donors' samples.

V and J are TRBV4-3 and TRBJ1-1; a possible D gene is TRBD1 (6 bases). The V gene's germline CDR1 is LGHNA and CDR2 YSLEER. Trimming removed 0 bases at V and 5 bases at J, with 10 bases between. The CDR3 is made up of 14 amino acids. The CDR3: CASSQDARGTEAFF. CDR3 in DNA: TGCGCCAGCAGCCAAGACGCTAGGGGGACTGAAGCTTTCTTT.

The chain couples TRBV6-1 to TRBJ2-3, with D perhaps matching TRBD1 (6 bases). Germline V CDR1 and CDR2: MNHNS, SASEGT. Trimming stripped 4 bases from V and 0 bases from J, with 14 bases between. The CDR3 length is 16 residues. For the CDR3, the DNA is TGTGCCAGCAGTGCACAGGGCTTGGAAAGCACAGATACGCAGTATTTT. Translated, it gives CASSAQGLESTDTQYF.

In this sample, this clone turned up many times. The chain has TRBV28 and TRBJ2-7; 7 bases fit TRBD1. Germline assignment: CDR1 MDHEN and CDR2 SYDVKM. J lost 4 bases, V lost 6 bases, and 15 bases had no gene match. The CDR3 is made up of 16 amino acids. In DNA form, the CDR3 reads TGTGCCAGCAGCGCAGGTCTCGGGGACAGAAGATACGAGCAGTACTTC. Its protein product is CASSAGLGDRRYEQYF. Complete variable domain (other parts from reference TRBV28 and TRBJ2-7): DVKVTQSSRYLVKRTGEKVFLECVQDMDHENMFWYRQDPGLGLRLIYFSYDVKMKEKGDIPEGYSVSREKKERFSLILESASTNQTSMYLCASSAGLGDRRYEQYFGPGTRLTVT.

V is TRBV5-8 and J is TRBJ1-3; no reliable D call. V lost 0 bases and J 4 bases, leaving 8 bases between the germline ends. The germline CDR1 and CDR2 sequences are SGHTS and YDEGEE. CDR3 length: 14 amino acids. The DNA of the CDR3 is TGTGCCAGCAGCTTGGAGTTTCCGGGAAACACCATATATTTT. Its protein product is CASSLEFPGNTIYF.